Listed below are T cell receptor beta chains from one sample, sequenced in a study of blood T cell repertoires in COVID-19. The assay was immunoSEQ multiplex PCR, and TCRdb's table has in-frame clones only and misses some. The repertoire holds approximately 280,000 clones, with roughly 90% as singletons. The specimen was peripheral blood. Receptors were obtained from a man aged 35-49 years with acute or convalescent COVID-19. Each CDR3 is given with its conserved first and last residue. D genes are given only for firm matches. Not all rows give a size; the values are once, few, many and, for expanded clones, a class.

d_gene | abundance | j_gene | len | v_gene | CDR3nt | CDR3aa
TRBD1 | . | TRBJ1-1 | 15 | TRBV7-9 | TGTGCCAGCAGCTTAGGGACAGGGGGCGAGACTGAAGCTTTCTTT | CASSLGTGGETEAFF
TRBD1 | . | TRBJ1-1 | 16 | TRBV5-1 | TGCGCCAGCAGCTCGTGGACAGGAAACATGAACACTGAAGCTTTCTTT | CASSSWTGNMNTEAFF
. | . | TRBJ1-1 | 14 | TRBV18 | TGTGCCAGCTCACTCGACAGTTTAAACACTGAAGCTTTCTTT | CASSLDSLNTEAFF
TRBD1 | . | TRBJ2-5 | 16 | TRBV7-9 | TGTGCCAGCAGCTGGCCCGGGGACAGGGGAATCGAGACCCAGTACTTC | CASSWPGDRGIETQYF
. | . | TRBJ1-2 | 12 | TRBV10-3 | TGTGCCATCAGCGGCAGGGATCCTGGCTACACCTTC | CAISGRDPGYTF
TRBD2 | . | TRBJ2-1 | 16 | TRBV5-1 | TGCGCCAGCAGGGGCGGGACTAGCGGATTCTACAATGAGCAGTTCTTC | CASRGGTSGFYNEQFF
TRBD1 | . | TRBJ2-3 | 13 | TRBV9 | TGTGCCAGCGGGACAGGGAGCACAGATACGCAGTATTTT | CASGTGSTDTQYF
TRBD1 | . | TRBJ1-4 | 13 | TRBV30 | TGTGCCTGGAGTAATACAGGGGTGGAAAAACTGTTTTTT | CAWSNTGVEKLFF
TRBD1 | . | TRBJ2-7 | 14 | TRBV18 | TGTGCCAGCTCAAGGGGACAGTCCTCCTACGAGCAGTACTTC | CASSRGQSSYEQYF
TRBD1 | once | TRBJ1-6 | 15 | TRBV27 | TGTGCCAGCAGTTTTACTTCGACAGGGAACTTGCCCCTCCACTTT | CASSFTSTGNLPLHF
TRBD2 | . | TRBJ2-3 | 18 | TRBV28 | TGTGCCAGCAGTCTCCGGACTAGCGGGGGGGAGGGTGTGGATACGCAGTATTTT | CASSLRTSGGEGVDTQYF
TRBD1 | . | TRBJ1-2 | 15 | TRBV7-2 | TGTGCCAGCAGCGAAAGCTCCGGGACAGCATATGGCTACACCTTC | CASSESSGTAYGYTF
TRBD1 | . | TRBJ2-2 | 16 | TRBV5-1 | TGCGCCAGCAGCATCAACCCCGGGACAGACACCGGGGAGCTGTTTTTT | CASSINPGTDTGELFF
. | . | TRBJ1-4 | 15 | TRBV3-1/TRBV3-2 | TGTGCCAGCAGCCTAGGAGCGGGGGGCAATGAAAAACTGTTTTTT | CASSLGAGGNEKLFF
TRBD1 | . | TRBJ2-5 | 13 | TRBV24-1 | TGTGCCACCAGCGGGACAGAGGGCGAGACCCAGTACTTC | CATSGTEGETQYF
. | . | TRBJ1-2 | 15 | TRBV5-1 | TGCGCCAGCAGCCCCGCACAGCCTGCTGCTATTGGCTACACCTTC | CASSPAQPAAIGYTF